The entry below describes one TCR beta chain. Many counts were recorded for this clonotype. Its antigen is not yet known. No base quality information exists; no much larger clone differs at one position. This sample is drawn from a study of regulatory T cells in long-lasting Graves disease (dated by TCRdb to about 2021). For the wider study: Patients with newly diagnosed Graves' disease had been on antithyroid drugs for under 3 months. The study took place in China and was registered as a clinical trial. Peripheral blood TCR sequencing and RNA sequencing compared persistent Graves' disease patients with newly diagnosed Graves' disease patients. A total of some 35 samples underwent TCR sequencing, from about 13 patients with persistent Graves' disease and approximately 20 patients with newly diagnosed Graves' disease. The paper as a whole reports these results and caveats: Only the TCR beta chain was sequenced and analyzed. Persistent disease showed preferential use of TRBV28, TRBJ1-2 and TRBJ2-5, whereas newly diagnosed disease favored TRBV20-1 and TRBJ2-1. Patients with persistent disease shared more public clonotypes (around 2,500) than newly diagnosed patients did (approximately 1,000). Only peripheral blood was studied, because thyroid tissue, the primary lesion, was inaccessible. As a limitation, the authors acknowledged that the small sample size may reduce accuracy. Lower TCR Shannon entropy and fewer highly expanded clones were observed in persistent Graves' disease patients than in newly diagnosed patients, which suggested clonal expansion.

Library generation was performed with multiplex PCR. Reads for this sample came from an Illumina HiSeq 4000. To build TCR beta libraries, CDR3 regions were amplified by Arm-PCR using iRepertoire HTBI primers. PCR products were gel purified before sequencing. On the authors' methods: A total of fewer than 70 TRBV and some 15 TRBJ segments were identified across samples and were used for gene usage analysis of CDR3 amino acid clonotypes. COPE and FqMerger were used to merge filtered high-quality paired reads into contigs. Contigs were aligned with BLAST to IMGT TRBV, TRBD and TRBJ reference genes, and CDR3 was defined per IMGT. Any clonotype with a frequency above 0.1% was counted as a highly expanded clone. Shannon entropy served as the measure of repertoire diversity, while the Gini coefficient captured V-J evenness. Public clonotypes were defined as clonotypes shared by more than one individual. TCRdb handled the public reads itself, with Q25 trimming in fastp and clone calling in MiXCR, and kept productive beta chains. Each CDR3 protein gets just one entry, which takes the most common genes and DNA from the rows behind it. These V and J calls rely on TCRdb rather than the paper's analysis. This sample has about 620,000 distinct CDR3 sequences in its table, and around 17% of those were observed once. About 17% of the sample lies in the top ten.

The trim is 5 bases for V and 4 bases for J, with a gap of 11 bases between the germline ends. The germline V gene provides CDR1 MNHEY and CDR2 SVGEGT. The CDR3 sequence holds 14 residues, the cysteine and phenylalanine included. Just the 42-base CDR3 DNA is kept, in frame starting at base 1. Reading the label with the study, this specimen's time point is: newly diagnosed GD, antithyroid drugs for less than 3 months. For both TCR sequencing and RNA sequencing, RNA was extracted from PBMCs in TRIzol. Graves' disease was diagnosed according to American Thyroid Association guidelines. The patients came from an endocrinology department in Xi'an, China. Each patient gave approximately 8.8 milliliters of peripheral blood, collected in an EDTA anticoagulant tube. Ficoll Paque Plus density gradient separation was used to isolate PBMCs, and no further T cell sorting was performed. An Agilent 2100 Bioanalyzer and agarose gel were used to assess RNA quality, and a NanoDrop 2000 was used to measure RNA concentration.

These data also formed part of another study, on T cells in Graves' hyperthyroidism and ophthalmopathy. Taken from the second paper: Stable Graves' hyperthyroidism was defined as the absence of progression to ophthalmopathy over 18 months of follow-up. The hyperthyroidism patients were between 18 and 65 years old and newly diagnosed, with a disease duration of less than 2 months. The study excluded patients with uncontrolled infections, other autoimmune diseases, pregnancy or lactation. Diagnoses relied on clinical symptoms, serum thyroxine and TRAb, thyroid ultrasound and orbital computed tomography. The first round of RT-PCR for the TCR CDR3 was performed with the HTBI primer set and the Qiagen OneStep RT-PCR kit. Most expanded thyroid clonotypes (frequency above 0.001) were also detected in blood, suggesting blood repertoires may reflect thyroid immune responses. A model built on a 13 V-J signature distinguished ophthalmopathy from stable hyperthyroidism, reaching 87.88% sensitivity and about 81% specificity in cross-validation and 80%/75% in testing. In validation, the model predicted progression to ophthalmopathy with about 71% sensitivity and around 72% specificity, a median of about six months before onset. To identify TCR V-J signatures that set the groups apart, the researchers used a discovery cohort of 90 to 100 patients, made up of under 45 with Graves' ophthalmopathy and approximately 57 with stable Graves' hyperthyroidism. An independent validation cohort of around 19 hyperthyroidism patients and about 15 patients who later progressed to ophthalmopathy tested prospective prediction of ophthalmopathy. The 100 discovery patients were randomly divided into training and test sets at a 7:3 ratio. In six Graves' hyperthyroidism patients, the study also compared T-cell repertoires from thyroid tissue with T-cell repertoires from blood. After sampling, hyperthyroidism patients received methimazole starting at 30 mg daily, and ophthalmopathy patients received high-dose intravenous methylprednisolone. The libraries were constructed in a second round of multiplex PCR and then size-selected and purified. Paired-end sequencing of the libraries was performed with 100 bp reads on an Illumina HiSeq2000. SOAPnuke was used to process the raw data, throwing out any read that contained adapters or uncalled bases, had a mean Phred below 15, or lacked an exact constant-primer or identifier match. COPE v1.2.5 was used to merge the high-quality paired reads, and each unique nucleotide sequence was defined as a clonotype. MiTCR v1.1 was used to align clonotypes to the IMGT TRBV, TRBD and TRBJ reference segments. The analysis included only V-J combinations with a frequency above 0.0001, which together covered 98% to 99.2% of the repertoires. The TCS score was defined as F50 (clonal expansion) divided by E x V (chaos), with BLOSUM62-based TCRdist calculated between CDR3 peptides within each V-J. Welch's t-statistics and random forest reduced around 510 V-J features to roughly 13, which were used in a naive Bayes classifier (R e1071). Sample size was not statistically predetermined, and investigators were not blinded to group allocation. TCR Vbeta CDR3 sequencing of 135 peripheral blood samples (over 40 ophthalmopathy, around 80 hyperthyroidism and roughly 17 progressor patients) is reported in the paper.

This specimen was peripheral blood mononuclear cells (PBMCs), taken at new diagnosis, from a patient treated with antithyroid drugs. This receptor was taken from a woman under 40 with Graves disease. Donor details come from another sample of the same person, matched by shared clones. The chain couples TRBV6-2 or TRBV6-3 to TRBJ2-2; a tentative D call is TRBD1 (6 bases match). CDR3 protein: CASSPPGVTGELFF. The nucleotide sequence is given as TGTGCCAGCAGTCCTCCAGGGGTCACCGGGGAGCTGTTTTTT.